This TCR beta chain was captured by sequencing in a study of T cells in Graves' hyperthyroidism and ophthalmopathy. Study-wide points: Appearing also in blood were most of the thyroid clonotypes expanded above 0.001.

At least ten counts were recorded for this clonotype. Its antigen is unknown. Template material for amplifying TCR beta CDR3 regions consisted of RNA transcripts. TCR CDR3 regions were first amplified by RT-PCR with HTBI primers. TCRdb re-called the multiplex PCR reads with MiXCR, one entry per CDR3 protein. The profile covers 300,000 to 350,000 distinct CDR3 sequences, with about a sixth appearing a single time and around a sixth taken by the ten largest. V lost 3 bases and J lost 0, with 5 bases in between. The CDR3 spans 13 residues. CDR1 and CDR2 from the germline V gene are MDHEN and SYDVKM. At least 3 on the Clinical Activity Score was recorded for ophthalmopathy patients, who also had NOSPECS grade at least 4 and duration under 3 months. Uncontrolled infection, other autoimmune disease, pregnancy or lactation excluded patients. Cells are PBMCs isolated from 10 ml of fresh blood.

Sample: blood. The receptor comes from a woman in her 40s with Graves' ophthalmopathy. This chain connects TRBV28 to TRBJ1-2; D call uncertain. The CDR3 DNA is TGTGCCAGCAGTTTCACTACTAACTATGGCTACACCTTC. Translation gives CASSFTTNYGYTF.